A selection of T cell receptor beta chains follows, all from one sample in a study of shared clonotypes between healthy human individuals. Clones were read by immunoSEQ multiplex PCR, and TCRdb kept only the in-frame ones, dropping some. The sample lists 800,000 to 950,000 clones; 96% were seen once. The sample taken for sequencing was naive CD8+ T cells sorted from blood. The receptors originated from a man younger than 45 in good health. Both conserved end residues are part of each CDR3. The D gene is left open where the match is weak. Clone size, where shown, is once, few, many, or a class for clones that have expanded.

DNA,CDR3,V,J,D,size
TGTGCCAGCAGCTTGGGTGGGACTGAGCAGTTCTTC,CASSLGGTEQFF,TRBV5-6,TRBJ2-1,NA,NA
TGCAGCGTTGAATCTGCAGACAATGAGCAGTTCTTC,CSVESADNEQFF,TRBV29-1,TRBJ2-1,NA,NA
TGTGCCACCAGCAGAGACCGAGACAGAATCGAACTGTTTTTT,CATSRDRDRIELFF,TRBV15,TRBJ1-4,NA,NA
TGTGCCAGCAGTAAGGGACTAGCGGGAGGTCCTAGCACAGATACGCAGTATTTT,CASSKGLAGGPSTDTQYF,TRBV27,TRBJ2-3,TRBD2,NA
TGTGCCAGCAGCCAAACAAAGACTAGCGTATACACAGATACGCAGTATTTT,CASSQTKTSVYTDTQYF,TRBV7-9,TRBJ2-3,TRBD2,NA
TGTGCCAGCAGCTCGTGGACGGATACGAACACTGAAGCTTTCTTT,CASSSWTDTNTEAFF,TRBV7-6,TRBJ1-1,NA,NA
TGTGCCAGCAGATTTGGGGGTCTGGCGGGCTACACCTTC,CASRFGGLAGYTF,TRBV28,TRBJ1-2,NA,NA
TGTGCCAGCAGCTCCGGACTAGCGGTTGAGCAGTTCTTC,CASSSGLAVEQFF,TRBV11-3,TRBJ2-1,TRBD2,NA
TGCGCCAGCAGCCAAGATGCAGGGCTGGGCAATCAGCCCCAGCATTTT,CASSQDAGLGNQPQHF,TRBV4-1,TRBJ1-5,NA,NA
TGTGCCAGCAGTTCCTCGGCCGGGGAGCTGTTTTTT,CASSSSAGELFF,TRBV27,TRBJ2-2,NA,NA
TGTGCCAGCGTTACAGTAGGAAACACCATATATTTT,CASVTVGNTIYF,TRBV5-6,TRBJ1-3,NA,NA
TGCGCCAGCAGCCACCGCGGGAGGGCCACCGGGGAGCTGTTTTTT,CASSHRGRATGELFF,TRBV4-1,TRBJ2-2,TRBD2,NA
TGTGCCAGCAGCCCTCCAGATGCGGGAGTATCATATACGCAGTATTTT,CASSPPDAGVSYTQYF,TRBV7-9,TRBJ2-3,TRBD2,once
TGCGCCAGCAGCTTATATTTCGGGGAGAACACTGAAGCTTTCTTT,CASSLYFGENTEAFF,TRBV5-1,TRBJ1-1,NA,NA
TGTGCCAGCAGAGGCCGGAGCTACGAGCAGTACTTC,CASRGRSYEQYF,TRBV2,TRBJ2-7,NA,NA
TGTGCCAGCAGTTACAGGGCGGCTAATGAAAAACTGTTTTTT,CASSYRAANEKLFF,TRBV27,TRBJ1-4,NA,NA
TGTGCCAGCAGCTCGACAGTAGCTGCTGAAGCTTTCTTT,CASSSTVAAEAFF,TRBV7-9,TRBJ1-1,NA,NA
TGTGCCAGCGGGACGTGGTCCGAGACCCAGTACTTC,CASGTWSETQYF,TRBV7-6,TRBJ2-5,NA,NA
TGTGCCAGCAGTTTTCAGGGGCGAGTCTACGAGCAGTACTTC,CASSFQGRVYEQYF,TRBV27,TRBJ2-7,NA,NA
TGTGCCAGCAGCTTAGGGTTGACAGGGAATGGCTACACCTTC,CASSLGLTGNGYTF,TRBV7-9,TRBJ1-2,TRBD1,NA
TGTGCCAGCAGTGTCACAGGTACCTACGAGCAGTACTTC,CASSVTGTYEQYF,TRBV6-1,TRBJ2-7,NA,NA
TGTGCCAGCAGTTTTCTGCGGGAGGGCCCAGATACGCAGTATTTT,CASSFLREGPDTQYF,TRBV27,TRBJ2-3,TRBD2,once
TGTGCCAGCAGCTTAGCGATGAACACTGAAGCTTTCTTT,CASSLAMNTEAFF,TRBV7-8,TRBJ1-1,NA,NA
TGTGCCAGCAGCTTGACCAACAATCAGCCCCAGCATTTT,CASSLTNNQPQHF,TRBV11-2,TRBJ1-5,NA,NA
TGTGCCAGCAGCCAAGATCTGGCTAGCGGGAGTCATACGCAGTATTTT,CASSQDLASGSHTQYF,TRBV14,TRBJ2-3,TRBD2,NA
TGTGCCAGCAGCTTGGCTGGGGGGGCGGTGGTTCCTAACTATGGCTACACCTTC,CASSLAGGAVVPNYGYTF,TRBV7-8,TRBJ1-2,NA,NA
TGTGCCAGCAGCTTACCGGGGGAGACAATACCGGAGACCCAGTACTTC,CASSLPGETIPETQYF,TRBV7-9,TRBJ2-5,NA,NA
TGTGCCACCAGCAGTATACAGGGGGCCAGGGGCAATCAGCCCCAGCATTTT,CATSSIQGARGNQPQHF,TRBV15,TRBJ1-5,TRBD1,NA
TGTGCCAGCAGCGTGCCGGGACAGGGGACTGAAGCTTTCTTT,CASSVPGQGTEAFF,TRBV7-2,TRBJ1-1,TRBD1,NA
TGCAGCGTTGTTATGGTCCTCTACTACAATGAGCAGTTCTTC,CSVVMVLYYNEQFF,TRBV29-1,TRBJ2-1,NA,NA
TGCGCCAGCAGCAGCCGGGGGGAGGGGAGCATCAACTCTGGGGCCAACGTCCTGACTTTC,CASSSRGEGSINSGANVLTF,TRBV4-1,TRBJ2-6,TRBD2,few
TGTGCCATCAGTGGAGGGGGACTCCAGCAAAAAGGGATACCCTACGAGCAGTACTTC,CAISGGGLQQKGIPYEQYF,TRBV10-3,TRBJ2-7,NA,NA
TGTGCCAGCAGCTTCCACAGGGGGGCTTCTAGGTACGAGCAGTACTTC,CASSFHRGASRYEQYF,TRBV7-8,TRBJ2-7,TRBD1,NA
TGTGCCAGCAGTCGTGTGACTAGCGGGAGATTGTGGGAGCAGTACTTC,CASSRVTSGRLWEQYF,TRBV28,TRBJ2-7,TRBD2,NA
TGTGCCAGCAGCTGGGAGGGGACAGGGGTCAATCAGCCCCAGCATTTT,CASSWEGTGVNQPQHF,TRBV7-9,TRBJ1-5,TRBD1,NA
TGTGCCAGCAGCGTAGTTTACCGGACAGGGGAAAACACTGAAGCTTTCTTT,CASSVVYRTGENTEAFF,TRBV9,TRBJ1-1,TRBD1,NA
TGTGCCAGCAGCGAATTGCCCGGGACCCAAGGAGATACGCAGTATTTT,CASSELPGTQGDTQYF,TRBV7-6,TRBJ2-3,NA,NA
TGTGCCATCAGTGAGCTAACTGGACAGTACAATGAGCAGTTCTTC,CAISELTGQYNEQFF,TRBV10-3,TRBJ2-1,NA,NA
TGTGCCAGCAGCTTCGGGACAGGGTCGGATGAGCAGTTCTTC,CASSFGTGSDEQFF,TRBV9,TRBJ2-1,TRBD1,NA
TGTGCCAACGAACAGGGAGTGAACACTGAAGCTTTCTTT,CANEQGVNTEAFF,TRBV7-9,TRBJ1-1,NA,once
TGCAGCGTTGATTTGGCTAGCGGTGGTGAGCAGTTCTTC,CSVDLASGGEQFF,TRBV29-1,TRBJ2-1,TRBD2,NA
TGCGCCAGCAGCCATTTGACTAGCACCTACGAGCAGTACTTC,CASSHLTSTYEQYF,TRBV4-1,TRBJ2-7,TRBD2,NA